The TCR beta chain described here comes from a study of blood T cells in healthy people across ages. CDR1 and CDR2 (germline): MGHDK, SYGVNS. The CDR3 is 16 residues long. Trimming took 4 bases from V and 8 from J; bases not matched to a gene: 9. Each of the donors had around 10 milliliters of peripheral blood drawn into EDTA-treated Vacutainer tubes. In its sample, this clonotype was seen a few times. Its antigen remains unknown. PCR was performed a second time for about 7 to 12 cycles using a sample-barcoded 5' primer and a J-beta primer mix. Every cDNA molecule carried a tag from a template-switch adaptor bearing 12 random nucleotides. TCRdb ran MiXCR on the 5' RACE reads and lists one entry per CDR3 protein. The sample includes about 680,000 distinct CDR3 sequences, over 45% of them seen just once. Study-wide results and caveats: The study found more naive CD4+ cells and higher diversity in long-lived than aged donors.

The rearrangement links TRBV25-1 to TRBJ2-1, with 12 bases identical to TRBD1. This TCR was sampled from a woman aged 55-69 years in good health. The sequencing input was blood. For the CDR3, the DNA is TGTGCCAGCAGTGGGGGGGACAGGGGGCAATACGATGAGCAGTTCTTC. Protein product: CASSGGDRGQYDEQFF.